A single sample gave rise to the 25 T cell receptor beta chains below, sequenced in a study of T cell responses to AZD1222 COVID-19 vaccine. Here immunoSEQ multiplex PCR was the method, and the copy in TCRdb shows in-frame clones only, minus some. The profile covers 140,000 or so clones, with around nine tenths appearing a single time and about 4.8% taken by the ten largest. The sequencing here drew on peripheral blood, taken on day 0 of AZD1222 vaccination. The receptors stem from an adult in good health.

The chain combines TRBV5-6 with TRBJ1-2; D unclear. CDR3 length: 14 residues. Germline CDR1 SGHDT, CDR2 YYEEEE. V lost 1 base and J 8 bases, leaving 15 bases between the germline ends. The CDR3 protein is CASSLWRGPRGYTF. CDR3 bases: TGTGCCAGCAGCTTGTGGAGAGGGCCCAGAGGCTACACCTTC.

This sequence joins TRBV5-1 and TRBJ2-3; TRBD1 agrees at 10 bases. With V trimmed by 0 bases and J by 2 bases, 6 bases remained unmatched. Germline V gene data show CDR1 as SGHRS and CDR2 as YFSETQ. The CDR3 totals 17 residues. The CDR3 loop reads CASSLVAGQGYTDTQYF. In DNA, the CDR3 is TGCGCCAGCAGCTTGGTTGCGGGACAGGGGTACACAGATACGCAGTATTTT. The variable domain in full, completed from reference TRBV5-1 and TRBJ2-3, reads KAGVTQTPRYLIKTRGQQVTLSCSPISGHRSVSWYQQTPGQGLQFLFEYFSETQRNKGNFPGRFSGRQFSNSRSEMNVSTLELGDSALYLCASSLVAGQGYTDTQYFGPGTRLTVL.

The CDR3 region has the DNA TGTGCCAGCAGCCCGGGACAGAACTATGGCTACACCTTC. It translates to CASSPGQNYGYTF. The chain couples TRBV7-8 to TRBJ1-2, with TRBD1 matching over 7 bases. Trimming took 5 bases from V and 2 from J; bases not matched to a gene: 2. This CDR3 has 13 residues. From germline, CDR1 is SGHVS and CDR2 FQNEAQ.

The CDR3 here is CASSESYSGPYEQYF. The CDR3 DNA is TGTGCCAGCAGTGAATCATACTCGGGACCCTACGAGCAGTACTTC. J is TRBJ2-7 and V is TRBV6-1; D might be TRBD1 or TRBD2, each matching 5 bases. This CDR3 comprises 15 residues. Trimming pared 2 bases from V and 2 bases from J, leaving 13 bases between. Germline CDR1 MNHNS, CDR2 SASEGT.

The table lists this clone with a count of one. The V and J genes are TRBV30 and TRBJ2-1; 9 positions agree with TRBD2. Germline trimming cut 0 bases from V and 7 bases from J; bases unmatched to any gene: 10. This CDR3 has 16 amino acids. Germline values: CDR1 GTSNPN, CDR2 SVGIG (reference sequence). CDR3 loop: CAWSVRGLASWNEQFF. CDR3 DNA: TGTGCCTGGAGTGTAAGGGGACTAGCCTCATGGAATGAGCAGTTCTTC.

The chain employs TRBV7-6 and TRBJ2-3; 8 positions agree with TRBD2. The CDR3 has 16 amino acids. CDR1 and CDR2 from the germline V gene are SGHVS and FNYEAQ. The trim removed 1 base at V and 2 bases at J, leaving 5 bases unmatched. CDR3 sequence: CASSLESSGFTDTQYF. For the CDR3, the DNA is TGTGCCAGCAGCTTAGAGTCTAGCGGGTTCACAGATACGCAGTATTTT. Full variable domain (remainder filled in from reference TRBV7-6 and TRBJ2-3): GAGVSQSPRYKVTKRGQDVALRCDPISGHVSLYWYRQALGQGPEFLTYFNYEAQQDKSGLPNDRFSAERPEGSISTLTIQRTEQRDSAMYRCASSLESSGFTDTQYFGPGTRLTVL.

V gene TRBV6-5 combines with J gene TRBJ1-2; D gene unclear. Trimming left V 6 bases short and J 8 bases short, with 16 bases between. This CDR3 has 13 amino acids. Germline V gene sequence: CDR1 MNHEY, CDR2 SVGAGI. The CDR3, as DNA: TGTGCCAGCAGCTCGGCCCAAGGGAGGGGCTACACCTTC. Translation: CASSSAQGRGYTF.

CDR3 protein: CASSAGGPGANVLTF. The CDR3 coding sequence is TGTGCCAGCAGTGCGGGAGGGCCTGGGGCCAACGTCCTGACTTTC. The chain carries TRBV6-4 and TRBJ2-6; 8 bases line up with TRBD2. With V trimmed by 4 bases and J by 2 bases, 1 base remained unmatched. CDR1 is MRHNA, CDR2 SNTAGT, per germline. The CDR3 length is 15 residues.

The chain couples TRBV28 to TRBJ1-5, with 7 bases matching TRBD1. With V trimmed by 6 bases and J by 2 bases, 7 bases remained unmatched. CDR1 is MDHEN and CDR2 is SYDVKM in the germline V gene. The CDR3 loop spans 15 amino acids. CDR3 in amino acids: CASSSTGAGNQPQHF. CDR3 sequence (DNA): TGTGCCAGCAGCAGTACAGGGGCGGGCAATCAGCCCCAGCATTTT.

In this sample, this clone turned up once. The J gene is TRBJ2-7, the V gene TRBV5-1; D is undetermined. The CDR3 is 15 amino acids. Germline CDR1 SGHRS, CDR2 YFSETQ. V dropped 0 bases and J dropped 2 bases, with 12 bases sitting between them. The CDR3 protein is CASSLDGRRPYEQYF. For the CDR3, the DNA is TGCGCCAGCAGCTTGGACGGCAGGCGGCCCTACGAGCAGTACTTC. The full variable domain, with the rest looked up from reference TRBV5-1 and TRBJ2-7, is KAGVTQTPRYLIKTRGQQVTLSCSPISGHRSVSWYQQTPGQGLQFLFEYFSETQRNKGNFPGRFSGRQFSNSRSEMNVSTLELGDSALYLCASSLDGRRPYEQYFGPGTRLTVT.

On this clone itself: Other DNA variants within this sample encode the same CDR3. The J gene is TRBJ2-7, the V gene TRBV6-4, with 10 bases matching TRBD2. J lost 0 bases, V lost 3 bases, and 2 bases had no gene match. The length of the CDR3 is 15 residues. The germline V gene has CDR1 MRHNA and CDR2 SNTAGT. CDR3 loop: CASSESSGSSYEQYF. CDR3 bases: TGTGCCAGCAGTGAGTCTAGCGGGAGCTCCTACGAGCAGTACTTC.

The rearrangement joins TRBV7-9 to TRBJ2-1; D gene ambiguous. Germline loops: CDR1 SEHNR, CDR2 FQNEAQ (reference sequence). The CDR3 has 15 amino acids. Trimming removed 1 base at V and 4 bases at J, with 11 bases between. CDR3: CASSLDISGYNEQFF. DNA of the CDR3: TGTGCCAGCAGCTTAGATATCTCCGGTTACAATGAGCAGTTCTTC.

The gene calls are TRBV19 and TRBJ2-1; 9 bases fit TRBD2. This CDR3 is 15 amino acids long. In germline, CDR1 is LNHDA, CDR2 SQIVND (reference sequence). After removal of 6 bases from V and 7 bases from J, the junction contained 10 bases not matched to a gene. The CDR3 here is CASRLTAGGINEQFF. Here the CDR3 DNA reads TGTGCCAGTAGGCTTACGGCGGGAGGGATAAATGAGCAGTTCTTC.

The V and J genes are TRBV6-5 and TRBJ2-3; 8 bases agree with TRBD2. This CDR3 has 15 residues. V shed 6 bases, J shed 4 bases, and the junction held 9 bases outside the gene matches. Germline loops: CDR1 MNHEY, CDR2 SVGAGI. The CDR3 sequence is CASSSQVAGSDTQYF. CDR3 nucleotide sequence: TGTGCCAGCAGCTCACAGGTAGCGGGGTCAGATACGCAGTATTTT.

The chain joins TRBV28 to TRBJ1-2, with a tentative D call TRBD1 (5 bases). This CDR3 contains 14 residues. The germline CDR1 and CDR2 sequences are MDHEN and SYDVKM. Trimming stripped 1 base from V and 3 bases from J, with 9 bases between. The CDR3 bases are TGTGCCAGCAGTTTATTGGGACGGGACTATGGCTACACCTTC. It encodes CASSLLGRDYGYTF.

In this sample, this clone turned up a few times. The V and J genes are TRBV2 and TRBJ1-2; D unresolved. Per germline, CDR1 SNHLY and CDR2 FYNNEI. Trimming stripped 4 bases from V and 2 bases from J, with 11 bases between. This CDR3 has 14 amino acids. The CDR3 is CASSGEGVNYGYTF. CDR3 DNA: TGTGCCAGCAGTGGGGAAGGAGTGAACTATGGCTACACCTTC.

This clone appeared once. The V and J genes are TRBV11-2 and TRBJ1-1; D might be TRBD1 (5 bases). The germline V and J ends were trimmed by 1 base and 4 bases, with 22 bases remaining between them. The CDR3 consists of 18 residues. CDR1 is SGHAT, CDR2 FQNNGV, per germline. The CDR3 reads CASSLGGVRGARGTEAFF. The CDR3 DNA reads TGTGCCAGCAGCTTAGGGGGGGTTAGAGGGGCCCGAGGCACTGAAGCTTTCTTT.

V gene TRBV20-1 combines with J gene TRBJ2-3, with a possible D match to TRBD1 (5 bases). There are 19 residues in the CDR3. Trimming left V 3 bases short and J 1 base short, with 26 bases between. Germline CDR1 and CDR2: DFQATT and SNEGSKA (reference sequence). The CDR3, as DNA: TGCAGTGCTAGTTCTTTGGGTCCCTTACTCGGACACGGCACAGATACGCAGTATTTT. Translated: CSASSLGPLLGHGTDTQYF.

The table lists this clone with a count of one. This chain joins TRBV19 and TRBJ1-2; no firm D call. The CDR3 extends over 12 amino acids. V lost 11 bases and J lost 3, with 13 bases in between. Germline V CDR1 and CDR2: LNHDA, SQIVND (reference sequence). In nucleotides, the CDR3 is TGTGCCGTCCTAGGTCCTTACTATGGCTACACCTTC. It is translated as CAVLGPYYGYTF.

This chain links TRBV6-5 with TRBJ2-7; D is tentatively TRBD1 or TRBD2 (5 bases each). The CDR3 totals 15 residues. Between the trimmed V and J ends, which lost 6 bases and 2 bases, there was a span of 17 bases. The germline V gene has CDR1 MNHEY and CDR2 SVGAGI. The CDR3 is CASSNPAGAAYEQYF. The CDR3 bases are TGTGCCAGCAGCAACCCCGCCGGGGCAGCCTACGAGCAGTACTTC.

This clone was recorded only once. The V call is TRBV4-2, the J call TRBJ2-1, with 9 bases fitting TRBD1. Germline V gene sequence: CDR1 LGHNA, CDR2 YNFKEQ. Trimming cost V 7 bases and J 6 bases; bases outside gene matches: 19. The CDR3 is made up of 18 amino acids. CDR3 bases: TGTGCCAGCAAAAAGGGCGGGACAGGGACCTCTCCCATCAATGAGCAGTTCTTC. This codes for CASKKGGTGTSPINEQFF.

This chain joins TRBV28 and TRBJ2-1; tentative D call: TRBD2 (6 bases). V dropped 4 bases and J dropped 6 bases, with 25 bases sitting between them. The length of the CDR3 is 18 residues. Germline V CDR1 and CDR2: MDHEN, SYDVKM. The CDR3 reads CASSSLMGGPSLGNEQFF. DNA for the CDR3: TGTGCCAGCAGTTCCCTGATGGGGGGACCCAGCTTGGGCAATGAGCAGTTCTTC.

The chain uses TRBV11-2 and TRBJ2-7, with a weak D call TRBD2 (7 bases). The CDR3 sequence is 15 residues long. Between the trimmed V and J ends, which lost 2 bases and 2 bases, there was a span of 13 bases. The V gene's germline CDR1 is SGHAT and CDR2 FQNNGV. The CDR3 DNA reads as TGTGCCAGCAGCTTAAGGGGGGGTCGTCCCTACGAGCAGTACTTC. Translating gives CASSLRGGRPYEQYF. Full variable domain (missing parts from reference TRBV11-2 and TRBJ2-7): EAGVAQSPRYKIIEKRQSVAFWCNPISGHATLYWYQQILGQGPKLLIQFQNNGVVDDSQLPKDRFSAERLKGVDSTLKIQPAKLEDSAVYLCASSLRGGRPYEQYFGPGTRLTVT.

This clone was seen only a few times. J is TRBJ1-4 and V is TRBV5-1; D not certain. This CDR3 region has 16 residues. Trimming shortened V by 5 bases and J by 0 bases, and 14 bases separated the two germline ends. CDR1 SGHRS and CDR2 YFSETQ come from the germline V gene. CDR3 in DNA: TGCGCCAGCAGTCGTATATCCGGGTCAACTAATGAAAAACTGTTTTTT. Residues: CASSRISGSTNEKLFF. Variable domain in full (rest from reference TRBV5-1 and TRBJ1-4): KAGVTQTPRYLIKTRGQQVTLSCSPISGHRSVSWYQQTPGQGLQFLFEYFSETQRNKGNFPGRFSGRQFSNSRSEMNVSTLELGDSALYLCASSRISGSTNEKLFFGSGTQLSVL.

The V and J genes are TRBV1 and TRBJ2-7; the D call of TRBD2 is as the table states it, not checked on the DNA. TRBV1 is termed a pseudogene. The CDR3 extends over 21 amino acids. The CDR3 spells CTSSRAKKGGTHTMARDEQYF. The CDR3 nucleotides are TGCACCAGCAGCCGTGCCAAGAAGGGAGGGACACACACTATGGCCCGCGACGAGCAGTACTTC.